The 19 T cell receptor beta chains in this list originate from one sample, sequenced in a study of blood T cells in healthy people across ages. Together with a sample-barcoded 5' primer, a J-beta primer mix was included in a second PCR lasting about 7 to 11 cycles. TCRdb re-analysed the 5' RACE reads in MiXCR, keeping a single row per CDR3 protein. The table has 630,000 or so distinct CDR3 sequences, about 28% seen once. The sample taken for sequencing was blood. These receptors all come from a woman older than 75 in good health.

This clonotype was observed at least ten times. The gene calls are TRBV2 and TRBJ2-5, with a possible D match to TRBD1 (5 bases). V lost 8 bases and J lost 5, with 9 bases in between. This CDR3 is 11 amino acids long. Per germline, CDR1 SNHLY and CDR2 FYNNEI. CDR3 bases: TGTGCCAGCGGAAGGGGCGAGACCCAGTACTTC. This gives the protein CASGRGETQYF.

The genes are TRBV7-2 and TRBJ2-3; possibly TRBD1 for D (6 bases). Germline V gives CDR1 SGHTA, CDR2 FQGNSA. This CDR3 has 15 amino acids. V shed 4 bases and J shed 0 bases, with 11 bases lying between them. The CDR3 DNA follows: TGTGCCAGCAGCTACCCCAGGGGTAGCACAGATACGCAGTATTTT. Residues: CASSYPRGSTDTQYF.

This clonotype was found a few times. V and J are TRBV27 and TRBJ2-7; D unclear. The germline CDR1 and CDR2 sequences are MNHEY and SMNVEV (reference sequence). Deletions cut 8 bases from V and 5 bases from J, with 16 bases between. The CDR3 sequence is 13 residues long. CDR3 residues: CASATIPVHEQYF. In nucleotides, the CDR3 is TGTGCCAGCGCCACCATACCTGTCCACGAGCAGTACTTC.

Comments on this clonotype: A junction boundary mismatches the germline segment, possibly from a read error. The V call is TRBV27, the J call TRBJ2-5, with D unresolved. The V gene's germline CDR1 is MNHEY and CDR2 SMNVEV (reference sequence). The CDR3 length is 15 residues. CDR3 nucleotides: TGTACCAGCAGCTCTCAGGCGCTTAGAAGGAATGAGCAGTACTTC. The encoded protein is CTSSSQALRRNEQYF.

A note on this clonotype: A much larger clone lies one base from this, so it may be a read error. The chain couples TRBV27 to TRBJ2-7; 7 nucleotides match TRBD1. V was clipped by 4 bases and J by 3 bases; unmatched bases: 9. Germline values: CDR1 MNHEY, CDR2 SMNVEV (reference sequence). The CDR3 covers 15 residues. The CDR3 reads CASSSPGQRGYEQYF. In DNA form, the CDR3 reads TGTGCCAGCAGTTCCCCGGGACAGCGCGGCTACGAGCAGTACTTC.

V and J are TRBV11-3 and TRBJ2-1; D is perhaps TRBD2 (7 bases). CDR3 size: 13 residues. V lost 6 bases and J 8 bases, leaving 14 bases between the germline ends. CDR1 and CDR2 from the germline V gene are SGHNT and YENEEA. The CDR3 DNA reads as TGTGCCAGCAGGGGGGGGCCGGGGGATGAGCAGTTCTTC. As protein: CASRGGPGDEQFF. Looking up the rest from reference TRBV11-3 and TRBJ2-1 gives the full variable domain: EAGVVQSPRYKIIEKKQPVAFWCNPISGHNTLYWYLQNLGQGPELLIRYENEEAVDDSQLPKDRFSAERLKGVDSTLKIQPAELGDSAVYLCASRGGPGDEQFFGPGTRLTVL.

This clonotype was picked up many times. The J gene is TRBJ1-1, the V gene TRBV15; D not certain. Germline values: CDR1 LNHNV, CDR2 YYDKDF (reference sequence). Deletions cut 0 bases from V and 3 bases from J, with 8 bases between. The CDR3 totals 14 residues. CDR3 region: CATSRDLMDTEAFF. The CDR3 nucleotides read TGTGCCACCAGCAGAGATCTGATGGACACTGAAGCTTTCTTT. The complete variable domain, with remaining parts taken from reference TRBV15 and TRBJ1-1, reads DAMVIQNPRYQVTQFGKPVTLSCSQTLNHNVMYWYQQKSSQAPKLLFHYYDKDFNNEADTPDNFQSRRPNTSFCFLDIRSPGLGDTAMYLCATSRDLMDTEAFFGQGTRLTVV.

To note about this clonotype: It may be a read error: a sequence one base away is much more abundant. V usage is TRBV7-2 and J usage is TRBJ1-2, with 8 positions matching TRBD1. Per germline, CDR1 SGHTA and CDR2 FQGNSA. The CDR3 covers 15 residues. The trim removed 5 bases at V and 4 bases at J, leaving 9 bases unmatched. The CDR3 coding sequence is TGTGCCAGCAGCGCAGGGACAGGTGGCACCTATGGCTACACCTTC. This gives the protein CASSAGTGGTYGYTF.

The sample holds many counts of this clonotype. The chain couples TRBV7-2 to TRBJ1-2; D is ambiguous. The CDR3 spans 12 residues. Germline CDR1 SGHTA, CDR2 FQGNSA. V lost 5 bases and J 5 bases, leaving 9 bases between the germline ends. The CDR3, as DNA: TGTGCCAGCAGCCCCCCGGCGTATGGCTACACCTTC. It translates to CASSPPAYGYTF.

This clonotype was recorded many times. This CDR3 is CASSIGTVSSYEQYF. In DNA form, the CDR3 reads TGTGCCAGCAGCATCGGGACCGTAAGCTCCTACGAGCAGTACTTC. The chain is built from TRBV6-1 and TRBJ2-7; either TRBD1 or TRBD2 may supply D (5 bases each). Deletions cut 6 bases from V and 0 bases from J, with 15 bases between. The CDR3 consists of 15 residues. Germline CDR1 and CDR2: MNHNS and SASEGT.

The gene calls are TRBV29-1 and TRBJ2-4, with 7 bases that match TRBD1. The J call could be wrong; TRBJ2-7 is a better fit for the DNA end. Looked up from germline, CDR1 is SQVTM and CDR2 is ANQGSEA. This CDR3 comprises 13 residues. The CDR3 DNA reads as TGCAGCGTCCGAGGTCAGGGGGCCTACGAGCAGTACTTC. Its protein is CSVRGQGAYEQYF.

This clonotype has a count of ten or more. This chain uses TRBV28 with TRBJ2-7, with TRBD2 matching over 9 bases. CDR3 length equals 15 residues. Germline V gene sequence: CDR1 MDHEN, CDR2 SYDVKM. The J segment lost 2 bases and the V segment lost 7 bases, leaving 9 bases of the junction unmatched. The CDR3 here is CASTAGGGGTYEQYF. CDR3 bases: TGTGCCAGCACGGCGGGCGGGGGGGGAACCTACGAGCAGTACTTC.

This clonotype was recorded at least ten times. The rearrangement joins TRBV12-3 or TRBV12-4 to TRBJ2-1; D remains ambiguous. V lost 6 bases and J lost 0, with 18 bases in between. The CDR3 length is 17 residues. CDR3 sequence: CASRPSPIKSSYNEQFF. The CDR3 nucleotides are TGTGCCAGCAGACCGTCCCCAATAAAAAGCTCCTACAATGAGCAGTTCTTC.

The sample holds a few counts of this clonotype. This chain uses TRBV3-1 with TRBJ2-2; D is unclear. The germline V gene has CDR1 LGHDT and CDR2 YNNKEL (reference sequence). V shed 11 bases and J shed 0 bases, with 13 bases lying between them. There are 14 residues in the CDR3. DNA of the CDR3: TGTGCCTTCCGATACGTCTCGAACACCGGGGAGCTGTTTTTT. Translating it yields CAFRYVSNTGELFF.

On this clonotype itself: With a much larger clone just one base away, this may be a read error. The chain carries TRBV18 and TRBJ2-7; D is tentatively TRBD1 or TRBD2 (5 bases each). The CDR3 spans 16 residues. CDR1 is KGHSH, CDR2 LQKENI, per germline. V was clipped by 5 bases and J by 6 bases, with 23 bases between them. CDR3 loop: CASSSGIGVGLAEQYF. CDR3 DNA sequence: TGTGCCAGCTCATCCGGGATAGGGGTTGGTCTCGCCGAGCAGTACTTC.

Here the CDR3 DNA reads TGTGCCAGCAGTTCTGACCGGGGAGGGAACACCGGGGAGCTGTTTTTT. Protein sequence: CASSSDRGGNTGELFF. The chain is built from TRBV6-2 or TRBV6-3 and TRBJ2-2; TRBD2 is a possible D gene (6 bases). In germline, CDR1 is MNHEY, CDR2 SVGEGT. V was trimmed by 4 bases and J by 1 base, leaving 13 bases between them. CDR3 length: 16 residues.

J is TRBJ1-5 and V is TRBV20-1; 9 nucleotides agree with TRBD1. Germline V gives CDR1 DFQATT, CDR2 SNEGSKA (reference sequence). The CDR3 covers 14 residues. V trimming: 3 bases; J trimming: 6 bases; junction bases outside the gene matches: 6. CDR3 nucleotide sequence: TGCAGTGCTAGTAGGACAGGGGCAAGTCAGCCCCAGCATTTT. This encodes CSASRTGASQPQHF.

This clonotype has ten or more counts. V and J are TRBV7-9 and TRBJ1-2, with unresolved D. This CDR3 contains 14 residues. Per germline, CDR1 SEHNR and CDR2 FQNEAQ (reference sequence). The V end lost 1 base, the J end lost 8 bases, and 14 bases lay between the germline ends. The chain's CDR3 is CASSLGGQDSGYTF. CDR3 bases: TGTGCCAGCAGCTTAGGTGGGCAGGACTCGGGCTACACCTTC.

Remarks on this clonotype: This may arise from a read error, as a much more abundant clone is one base away. The V and J genes are TRBV9 and TRBJ2-7, with TRBD2 matching over 8 bases. Germline V lookup: CDR1 SGDLS, CDR2 YYNGEE. V lost 0 bases to trimming and J lost 7 bases; unmatched junction nucleotides: 9. CDR3 length: 15 amino acids. CDR3 amino acids: CASSVESGGYNEQYF. The CDR3 DNA reads as TGTGCCAGCAGCGTAGAGAGCGGGGGTTACAATGAGCAGTACTTC.